Relative to its sample, the clone carrying this TCR beta chain is medium-sized. Its antigen remains unknown. Peripheral blood genomic DNA, not sorted cells or RNA, was the template. This entry comes from a study of T cell repertoires in aging, cancer and after chemotherapy. Background on the study: Paired samples before and after chemotherapy came from glioblastoma patients receiving temozolomide-based therapy.

Overall study results and limits: Healthy donors lost TCR diversity with age mainly through richness, cancer patients through richness and evenness. Median generation probability rose over the chemotherapy interval in each cancer cohort, suggesting rebound thymic output.

TRB rearrangements spanning V, D and J were amplified using mixed TRB-A/B primers. Each CDR3 protein is one row after TCRdb ran MiXCR on the multiplex PCR reads. The repertoire has more than 2,000 distinct CDR3 sequences, around 20% of them found once; the top ten carry around 24%. The CDR3 spans 14 residues. Germline V gene sequence: CDR1 MNHEY, CDR2 SVGAGI. V was pared by 2 bases and J by 4 bases, with 11 bases between. The origin of this receptor is a human donor with a solid tumor. Sequencing input: blood. The chain carries TRBV6-5 and TRBJ1-1, with D tentatively TRBD1 (6 bases). The CDR3 loop reads CASSYAQGSTEAFF. The CDR3, as DNA: TGTGCCAGCAGTTACGCCCAGGGGAGCACTGAAGCTTTCTTT.